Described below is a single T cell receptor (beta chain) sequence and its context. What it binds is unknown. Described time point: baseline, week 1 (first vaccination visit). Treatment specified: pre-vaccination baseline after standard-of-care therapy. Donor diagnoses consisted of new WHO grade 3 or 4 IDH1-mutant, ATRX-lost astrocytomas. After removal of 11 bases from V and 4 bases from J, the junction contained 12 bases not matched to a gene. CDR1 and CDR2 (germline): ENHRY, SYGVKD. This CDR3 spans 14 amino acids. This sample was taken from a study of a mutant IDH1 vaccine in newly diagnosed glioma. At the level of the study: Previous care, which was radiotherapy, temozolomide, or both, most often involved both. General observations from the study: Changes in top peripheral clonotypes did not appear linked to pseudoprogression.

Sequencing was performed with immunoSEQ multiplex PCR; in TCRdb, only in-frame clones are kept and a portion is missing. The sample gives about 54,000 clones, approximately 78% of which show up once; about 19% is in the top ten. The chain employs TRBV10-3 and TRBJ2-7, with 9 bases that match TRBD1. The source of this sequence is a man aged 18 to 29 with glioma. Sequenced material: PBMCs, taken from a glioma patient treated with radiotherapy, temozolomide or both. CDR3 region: CAVQAGQGYYEQYF. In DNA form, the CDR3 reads TGTGCCGTCCAGGCGGGACAGGGATATTACGAGCAGTACTTC.